One TCR beta chain is described in this entry. The source of the sample is a study of CD8+CD57+ T cells in acquired aplastic anemia. Trimming shortened V by 3 bases and J by 8 bases, and 13 bases separated the two germline ends. CDR3 length: 14 amino acids. The germline V gene encodes CDR1 SNHLY and CDR2 FYNNEI. Genomic DNA, serving as template, underwent TCR beta VDJ and CDR3 profiling. TCRdb passed the reads through MiXCR, listing each CDR3 protein once. The table includes about 110,000 distinct CDR3 sequences, 51% detected once. The chain recombines TRBV2 with TRBJ1-4; maybe TRBD1 (6 bases). The clonotype originates from a human donor in good health, serving as a control. Sequenced sample: sorted CD4+, CD8+, or CD8+CD57+ T cells (not recorded which) from PBMCs. DNA for the CDR3: TGTGCCAGCAGTGACGTCAGGGGAGGCGAAAAACTGTTTTTT. Protein: CASSDVRGGEKLFF.